These 3 T cell receptor beta chains were sequenced from one sample in a study of cytomegalovirus exposure and HLA in healthy donors. Primers included in the PCR were 60 Vbeta and 13 Jbeta primers. TCRdb's table, derived via immunoSEQ multiplex PCR, lists solely in-frame clones and lacks some. Of 150,000 to 200,000 clones listed, roughly two thirds were seen once; the top ten hold approximately 5.1%. The sample consisted of PBMCs. These receptors came from a woman younger than 30 in good health and CMV-seropositive.

The rearrangement links TRBV5-1 to TRBJ2-5; 7 nucleotides match TRBD2. Germline values: CDR1 SGHRS, CDR2 YFSETQ. V dropped 0 bases and J dropped 4; count of bases not matched to a gene: 3. This CDR3 contains 14 residues. In DNA form, the CDR3 reads TGCGCCAGCAGCTTGGGGGGAGGGCTAGAGACCCAGTACTTC. This gives the protein CASSLGGGLETQYF.

This clone has just a few counts. The genes are TRBV6-1 and TRBJ2-7, with 7 bases fitting TRBD2. Germline-derived CDR1 and CDR2 are MNHNS and SASEGT. CDR3 length: 15 residues. V was pared by 8 bases and J by 4 bases, with 14 bases of the junction left unmatched. DNA of the CDR3: TGTGCCAGCCGAACCCCCGGGACTAACCCTTACGAGCAGTACTTC. This codes for CASRTPGTNPYEQYF.

This sequence joins TRBV4-3 and TRBJ2-1, with 7 bases fitting TRBD1. CDR3 length equals 15 residues. V lost 3 bases to trimming and J lost 7 bases; unmatched junction nucleotides: 9. Germline CDR1 is LGHNA and CDR2 is YSLEER. Here the CDR3 reads CASSQRQGGWNEQFF. DNA of the CDR3: TGCGCCAGCAGCCAGCGACAGGGTGGCTGGAATGAGCAGTTCTTC.